Listed below are T cell receptor beta chains from one sample, sequenced in a study of technical replicates of blood from a handful of donors. Using immunoSEQ multiplex PCR, the repertoire was profiled, and TCRdb retains in-frame clones only, with some absent. The sample includes some 77,000 clones, roughly 90% seen only once; the top ten take 0.39%. The sample was T cells isolated from PBMCs. The source of these receptors is a human donor in good health. Both conserved end residues are part of each CDR3. D genes are given only for firm matches. Clone size is given for some rows only: seen once, a few or many times, or a class if the clone is expanded.

j_call: TRBJ2-5; d_call: NA; clone_size: NA; v_call: TRBV29-1; cdr3_aa: CSVDYLQETQYF; cdr3_nt: TGCAGCGTCGACTATCTCCAAGAGACCCAGTACTTC
j_call: TRBJ2-3; d_call: TRBD2; clone_size: NA; v_call: TRBV7-3; cdr3_aa: CASSSNGLAGDTQYF; cdr3_nt: TGTGCCAGCAGCTCAAACGGACTAGCAGGGGATACGCAGTATTTT
j_call: TRBJ2-1; d_call: NA; clone_size: NA; v_call: TRBV5-6; cdr3_aa: CASSLEWSSYNEQFF; cdr3_nt: TGTGCCAGCAGCTTGGAGTGGAGCTCCTACAATGAGCAGTTCTTC
j_call: TRBJ1-1; d_call: TRBD1; clone_size: few; v_call: TRBV29-1; cdr3_aa: CSVERQGNTEAFF; cdr3_nt: TGCAGCGTTGAGAGACAGGGGAACACTGAAGCTTTCTTT
j_call: TRBJ1-2; d_call: NA; clone_size: NA; v_call: TRBV7-8; cdr3_aa: CASSLSWTQGGGYTF; cdr3_nt: TGTGCCAGCAGCTTATCCTGGACTCAAGGGGGTGGCTACACCTTC
j_call: TRBJ1-5; d_call: NA; clone_size: NA; v_call: TRBV10-3; cdr3_aa: CAISNRDTPNQPQHF; cdr3_nt: TGTGCCATCAGTAACCGGGACACCCCCAATCAGCCCCAGCATTTT
j_call: TRBJ2-7; d_call: TRBD1; clone_size: NA; v_call: TRBV7-9; cdr3_aa: CASSDWTGSYEQYF; cdr3_nt: TGTGCCAGCAGCGATTGGACAGGATCCTACGAGCAGTACTTC
j_call: TRBJ1-2; d_call: NA; clone_size: NA; v_call: TRBV25-1; cdr3_aa: CASSEYGDTHNYGYTF; cdr3_nt: TGTGCCAGCAGTGAATACGGCGACACCCATAACTATGGCTACACCTTC
j_call: TRBJ1-1; d_call: TRBD1; clone_size: NA; v_call: TRBV10-3; cdr3_aa: CAIRKTGVDTEAFF; cdr3_nt: TGTGCCATCAGAAAGACAGGGGTCGACACTGAAGCTTTCTTT
j_call: TRBJ2-5; d_call: TRBD1; clone_size: NA; v_call: TRBV5-4; cdr3_aa: CASTPKGGGETQYF; cdr3_nt: TGTGCCAGCACCCCCAAAGGGGGCGGGGAGACCCAGTACTTC
j_call: TRBJ2-5; d_call: NA; clone_size: NA; v_call: TRBV30; cdr3_aa: CAWSDSGSWGETQYF; cdr3_nt: TGTGCCTGGAGCGACAGCGGGTCCTGGGGAGAGACCCAGTACTTC
j_call: TRBJ1-1; d_call: NA; clone_size: NA; v_call: TRBV29-1; cdr3_aa: CSVEVYNPRRRGGTEAFF; cdr3_nt: TGCAGCGTTGAAGTATATAACCCCAGGCGCCGCGGAGGCACTGAAGCTTTCTTT
j_call: TRBJ2-1; d_call: TRBD2; clone_size: NA; v_call: TRBV2; cdr3_aa: CASSELLANNEQFF; cdr3_nt: TGTGCCAGCAGTGAGCTACTAGCGAACAATGAGCAGTTCTTC
j_call: TRBJ1-5; d_call: NA; clone_size: NA; v_call: TRBV6-1; cdr3_aa: CASSAGRSNQPQHF; cdr3_nt: TGTGCCAGCAGTGCTGGGAGGAGCAATCAGCCCCAGCATTTT
j_call: TRBJ2-1; d_call: NA; clone_size: NA; v_call: TRBV7-7; cdr3_aa: CASSPDRRSEQFF; cdr3_nt: TGTGCTAGCAGCCCCGATAGAAGGAGTGAGCAGTTCTTC
j_call: TRBJ2-3; d_call: TRBD2; clone_size: NA; v_call: TRBV29-1; cdr3_aa: CSVRLAGVGDTQYF; cdr3_nt: TGCAGCGTCCGACTAGCGGGAGTCGGCGATACGCAGTATTTT